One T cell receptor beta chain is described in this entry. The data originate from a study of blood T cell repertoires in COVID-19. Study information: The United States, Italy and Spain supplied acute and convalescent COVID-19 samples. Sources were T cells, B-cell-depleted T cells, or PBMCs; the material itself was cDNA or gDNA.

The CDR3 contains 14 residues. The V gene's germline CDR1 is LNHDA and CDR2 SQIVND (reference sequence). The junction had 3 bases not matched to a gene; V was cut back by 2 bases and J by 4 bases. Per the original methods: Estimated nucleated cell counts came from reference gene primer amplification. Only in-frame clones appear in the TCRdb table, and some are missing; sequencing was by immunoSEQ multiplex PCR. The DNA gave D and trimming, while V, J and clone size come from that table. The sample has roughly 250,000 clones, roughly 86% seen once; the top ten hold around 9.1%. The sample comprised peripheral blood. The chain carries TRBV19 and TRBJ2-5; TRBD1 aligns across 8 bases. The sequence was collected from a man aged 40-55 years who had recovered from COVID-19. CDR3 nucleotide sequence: TGTGCCAGTAGTATAACCAGGGGGCGAGAGACCCAGTACTTC. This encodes CASSITRGRETQYF.